This T cell receptor (beta chain) was identified in a study of blood T cell repertoires in COVID-19. The CDR3 is 17 residues long. With 5 bases clipped from V and 0 bases from J, the junction kept 5 bases outside the gene matches. CDR1 is PRHDT and CDR2 is FYEKMQ in the germline V gene (reference sequence). The study drew participants aged about 18 to 95 years from some 24 US areas. For recovered donors of Cohort 3, there were two negative PCRs, clearance, or symptom resolution. Assay used: immunoSEQ multiplex PCR; TCRdb lists only in-frame clones, some missing. Among approximately 160,000 clones listed, roughly four fifths were seen once. This clone was observed a handful of times.

This chain links TRBV13 with TRBJ2-1; 12 bases line up with TRBD2. Sequenced sample: PBMCs or T cells enriched from blood (not recorded which). This TCR derives from a man aged 50-59 years who had recovered from COVID-19. In DNA form, the CDR3 reads TGTGCCAGCAGCCGGACTAGCGGGGAGAGCTCCTACAATGAGCAGTTCTTC. This translates into CASSRTSGESSYNEQFF.